The rows below give T cell receptor beta chains drawn from one sample of a study of vaccination and CD4 T cells after COVID-19. MiXCR, run by TCRdb on the PCR reads, gives a single entry per CDR3 protein. The sample includes about 7,300 distinct CDR3 sequences, 35% to 45% of them seen just once. Their target antigens are unknown. Material: CD4+ T cells from blood, cultured in vitro. Receptor source: a human donor in good health. The CDR3 runs from the conserved cysteine through the conserved F or W. Each record gives: clone size, J gene, D gene, V gene, CDR3 protein, CDR3 DNA. The D gene is left open where the match is weak. Some rows mark clone size as missing; the rest say once, few, many or name a class of expanded clone.

>NA|TRBJ1-1|NA|TRBV20-1
CSTGQGAFF
TGCAGTACCGGGCAGGGGGCTTTCTTT
>few|TRBJ2-5|NA|TRBV5-1
CASSFEGGETQYF
TGCGCCAGCAGCTTTGAAGGGGGTGAGACCCAGTACTTC
>NA|TRBJ1-6|NA|TRBV15
CATSRDIGGASGSPLHF
TGTGCCACCAGCAGAGATATAGGGGGGGCGAGTGGCTCACCCCTCCACTTT
>NA|TRBJ1-3|NA|TRBV19
CASSMGEGGNTIYF
TGTGCCAGTAGTATGGGGGAAGGTGGAAACACCATATATTTT
>few|TRBJ1-1|NA|TRBV7-9
CASSLTRTWHTEAFF
TGTGCCAGCAGCTTAACCCGCACATGGCACACTGAAGCTTTCTTT
>NA|TRBJ1-1|TRBD1|TRBV6-1
CASSLMTGSFAEAFF
TGTGCCAGCAGTCTAATGACAGGGTCTTTCGCTGAAGCTTTCTTT
>NA|TRBJ1-1|NA|TRBV20-1
CSAPGTLNTEAFF
TGCAGTGCGCCTGGGACGTTAAACACTGAAGCTTTCTTT
>NA|TRBJ1-1|TRBD1|TRBV6-1
CASIPRGTRRKDEAFF
TGTGCCAGCATCCCCAGGGGGACAAGGAGGAAGGATGAAGCTTTCTTT
>NA|TRBJ1-1|NA|TRBV20-1
CSARDPAGPNTEAFF
TGCAGTGCTAGAGATCCCGCAGGGCCGAACACTGAAGCTTTCTTT
>NA|TRBJ1-1|TRBD1|TRBV6-1
CASRTGTGPHTEAFF
TGTGCCAGCAGGACCGGGACAGGGCCTCACACTGAAGCTTTCTTT
>NA|TRBJ2-1|TRBD2|TRBV19
CATKQLAGYNEQFF
TGTGCCACTAAACAACTAGCGGGGTACAATGAGCAGTTCTTC
>NA|TRBJ2-5|NA|TRBV12-3/TRBV12-4
CASSFRGPGEETQYF
TGTGCCAGCAGTTTTAGGGGGCCGGGGGAAGAGACCCAGTACTTC
>few|TRBJ1-6|NA|TRBV20-1
CSARGGHPNSPLHF
TGCAGTGCTAGAGGGGGACACCCTAATTCACCCCTCCACTTT
>NA|TRBJ2-3|NA|TRBV6-1
CASRTTGFADTQYF
TGTGCCAGCAGGACTACAGGGTTCGCAGATACGCAGTATTTT
>few|TRBJ1-6|TRBD1|TRBV6-5
CASSFSGTGGNSPLHF
TGTGCCAGCAGTTTCTCCGGGACAGGGGGGAATTCACCCCTCCACTTT
>few|TRBJ2-5|NA|TRBV5-4
CASSLELREYQETQYF
TGTGCCAGCAGCTTGGAGCTCAGGGAGTACCAAGAGACCCAGTACTTC
>NA|TRBJ1-5|TRBD1|TRBV6-1
CASRSPGTGRSNQPQHF
TGTGCCAGCAGATCCCCCGGGACAGGAAGAAGCAATCAGCCCCAGCATTTT
>NA|TRBJ1-2|NA|TRBV11-2
CASSLLSGSRGYTF
TGTGCCAGCAGCTTATTATCGGGCTCTCGTGGCTACACCTTC
>NA|TRBJ2-3|NA|TRBV24-1
CATSGSWGDTQYF
TGTGCCACCAGTGGCTCTTGGGGAGATACGCAGTATTTT
>few|TRBJ1-2|TRBD1|TRBV20-1
CSARVGTGKNYGYTF
TGCAGTGCTAGAGTGGGGACAGGGAAGAACTATGGCTACACCTTC
>NA|TRBJ1-2|NA|TRBV7-9
CASSLRGGGYTF
TGTGCCAGCAGCCTCAGGGGTGGTGGCTACACCTTC
>NA|TRBJ2-2|NA|TRBV18
CASSPTAGELFF
TGTGCCAGCTCACCAACAGCCGGGGAGCTGTTTTTT
>NA|TRBJ2-5|NA|TRBV2
CASGDGRSLETQYF
TGTGCCAGCGGAGATGGTCGGAGCTTGGAGACCCAGTACTTC
>medium-sized|TRBJ1-2|TRBD1|TRBV9
CASSPGQDIYGYTF
TGTGCCAGCAGCCCGGGACAGGATATATATGGCTACACCTTC
>few|TRBJ1-2|TRBD1|TRBV19
CASLSEGTGNGYTF
TGTGCCAGCCTTAGTGAAGGGACAGGGAATGGCTACACCTTC
>few|TRBJ1-6|NA|TRBV7-9
CASSLGPSPLHF
TGTGCCAGCAGCTTAGGCCCTTCACCCCTCCACTTT
>NA|TRBJ1-2|NA|TRBV20-1
CSAPNENYGYTF
TGCAGTGCTCCCAATGAAAACTATGGCTACACCTTC
>NA|TRBJ2-5|NA|TRBV10-3
CAISVEKHRKETQYF
TGTGCCATCAGTGTCGAGAAACACCGAAAAGAGACCCAGTACTTC
>NA|TRBJ2-2|NA|TRBV6-1
CASCHTGELFF
TGTGCCAGCTGCCACACCGGGGAGCTGTTTTTT
>NA|TRBJ1-1|TRBD1|TRBV6-1
CASTLTFQGATFF
TGTGCCAGCACCCTTACGTTCCAGGGGGCGACTTTCTTT
>few|TRBJ2-1|NA|TRBV20-1
CSAPSSSGQGNEQFF
NA
>few|TRBJ2-7|NA|TRBV27
CASSFNGYEQYF
TGTGCCAGCAGTTTTAACGGGTACGAGCAGTACTTC
>NA|TRBJ1-5|TRBD1|TRBV19
CASSRGRGRQPQHF
TGTGCCAGTAGCCGGGGGAGGGGGCGTCAGCCCCAGCATTTT
>NA|TRBJ1-1|NA|TRBV5-1
CASSTHRGNTEAFF
TGCGCCAGCAGCACACACAGAGGGAACACTGAAGCTTTCTTT
>NA|TRBJ2-7|TRBD2|TRBV27
CASSFSGGAGEQYF
TGTGCCAGCAGTTTTAGCGGGGGGGCGGGGGAGCAGTACTTC
>NA|TRBJ1-5|NA|TRBV5-6
CASSVGGVNQPQHF
TGTGCCAGCAGCGTTGGGGGAGTCAATCAGCCCCAGCATTTT
>few|TRBJ2-3|NA|TRBV27
CASSSGARDTQYF
TGTGCCAGCAGTTCGGGGGCTAGGGATACGCAGTATTTT
>NA|TRBJ1-1|NA|TRBV5-1
CASSLSEGMNTEAFF
TGCGCCAGCAGCTTGTCGGAGGGAATGAACACTGAAGCTTTCTTT
>NA|TRBJ1-6|NA|TRBV9
CASSSPGPLHF
TGTGCCAGCAGCTCCCCCGGACCCCTCCACTTT
>NA|TRBJ1-1|NA|TRBV5-1
CASGPQAGSPEAFF
TGCGCCAGCGGGCCACAGGCAGGGTCGCCTGAAGCTTTCTTT
>NA|TRBJ2-1|NA|TRBV25-1
CASSELASLNNEQFF
TGTGCCAGCAGTGAATTGGCGTCGCTGAACAATGAGCAGTTCTTC